This paragraph reports one TCR beta chain. Its target is not known. Germline loops: CDR1 SGHTA, CDR2 FQGNSA. The V end lost 5 bases, the J end lost 7 bases, and 20 bases lay between the germline ends. The CDR3 is 15 residues long. Second-dose intervals of approximately 4 or approximately 12 weeks were pooled. The assay was immunoSEQ multiplex PCR, and TCRdb's table has in-frame clones only and misses some. The sample carries approximately 110,000 clones, approximately 85% recorded once. These data originate in a study of T cell responses to AZD1222 COVID-19 vaccine. Overall study findings and caveats: Repertoires were obtained solely post-peak T cell response. Vaccination with two AZD1222 doses was followed by a rise in Spike-specific TCR breadth and depth. Just a handful of AZD1222 recipients were seropositive at baseline.

The rearrangement uses TRBV7-2 and TRBJ1-2, with D perhaps matching TRBD1 (5 bases). This clonotype was sampled from an adult who received the AZD1222 COVID-19 vaccine. Sequenced material: peripheral blood, taken 28 days after the second AZD1222 dose. CDR3: CASSGVLGRESGYTF. The CDR3, as DNA: TGTGCCAGCAGCGGGGTTTTGGGCAGGGAGAGTGGCTACACCTTC. Full variable domain (missing parts from reference TRBV7-2 and TRBJ1-2): GAGVSQSPSNKVTEKGKDVELRCDPISGHTALYWYRQSLGQGLEFLIYFQGNSAPDKSGLPSDRFSAERTGGSVSTLTIQRTQQEDSAVYLCASSGVLGRESGYTFGSGTRLTVV.